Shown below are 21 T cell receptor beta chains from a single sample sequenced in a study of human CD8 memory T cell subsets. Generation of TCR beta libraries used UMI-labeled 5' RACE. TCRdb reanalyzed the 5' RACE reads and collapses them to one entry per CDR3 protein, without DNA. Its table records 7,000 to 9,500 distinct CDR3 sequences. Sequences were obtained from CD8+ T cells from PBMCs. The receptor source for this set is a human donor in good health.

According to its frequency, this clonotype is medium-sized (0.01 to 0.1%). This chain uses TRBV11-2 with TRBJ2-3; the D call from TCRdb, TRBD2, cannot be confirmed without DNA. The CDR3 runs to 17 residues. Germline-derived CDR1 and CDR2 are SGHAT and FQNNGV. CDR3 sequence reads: CASSEVGPSGMGDTQYF.

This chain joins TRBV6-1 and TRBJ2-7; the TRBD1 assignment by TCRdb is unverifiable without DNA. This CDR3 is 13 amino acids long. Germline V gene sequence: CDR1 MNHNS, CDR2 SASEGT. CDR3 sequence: CAIRDRGSYEQYF.

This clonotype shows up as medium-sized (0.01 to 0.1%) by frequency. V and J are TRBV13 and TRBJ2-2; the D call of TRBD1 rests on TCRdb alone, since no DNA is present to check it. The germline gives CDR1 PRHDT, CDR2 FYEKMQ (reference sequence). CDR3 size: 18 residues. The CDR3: CASSLNPYYGRTTGELFF.

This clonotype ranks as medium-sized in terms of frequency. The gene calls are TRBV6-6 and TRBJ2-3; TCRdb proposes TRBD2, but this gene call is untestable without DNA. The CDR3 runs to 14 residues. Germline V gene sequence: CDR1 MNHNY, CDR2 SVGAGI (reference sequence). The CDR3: CATSGIEGTDTQYF.

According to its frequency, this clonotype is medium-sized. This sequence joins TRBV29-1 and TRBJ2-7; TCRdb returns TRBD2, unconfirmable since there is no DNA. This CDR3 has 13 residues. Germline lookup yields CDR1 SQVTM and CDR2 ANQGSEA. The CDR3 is CSVVWTKSYEQYF.

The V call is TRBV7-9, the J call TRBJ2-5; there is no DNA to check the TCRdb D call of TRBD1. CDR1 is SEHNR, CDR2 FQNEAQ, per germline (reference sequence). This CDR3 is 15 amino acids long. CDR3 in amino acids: CASTHSTGNQETQYF. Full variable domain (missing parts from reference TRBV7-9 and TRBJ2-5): DTGVSQNPRHKITKRGQNVTFRCDPISEHNRLYWYRQTLGQGPEFLTYFQNEAQLEKSRLLSDRFSAERPKGSFSTLEIQRTEQGDSAMYLCASTHSTGNQETQYFGPGTRLLVL.

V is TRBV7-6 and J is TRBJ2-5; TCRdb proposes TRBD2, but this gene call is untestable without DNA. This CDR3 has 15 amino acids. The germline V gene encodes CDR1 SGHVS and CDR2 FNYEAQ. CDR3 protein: CASSLGPGTQETQYF.

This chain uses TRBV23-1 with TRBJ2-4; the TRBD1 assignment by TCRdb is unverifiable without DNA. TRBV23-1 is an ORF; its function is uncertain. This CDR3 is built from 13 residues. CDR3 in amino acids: CASHLRGEYIQYF.

CDR3 region: CASSQVIRTGWNGYTF. The chain uses TRBV4-1 and TRBJ1-2; with no DNA, the TCRdb D assignment of TRBD1 cannot be verified. This CDR3 is built from 16 residues. Looked up from germline, CDR1 is MGHRA and CDR2 is YSYEKL.

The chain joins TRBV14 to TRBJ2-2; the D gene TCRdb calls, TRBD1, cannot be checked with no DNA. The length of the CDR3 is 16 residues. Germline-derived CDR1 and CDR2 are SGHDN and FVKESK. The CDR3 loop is CASSPPGTANTGELFF.

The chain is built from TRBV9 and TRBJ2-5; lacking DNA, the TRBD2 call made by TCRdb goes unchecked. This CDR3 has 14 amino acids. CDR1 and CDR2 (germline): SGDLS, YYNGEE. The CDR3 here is CASSVDLGEETQYF.

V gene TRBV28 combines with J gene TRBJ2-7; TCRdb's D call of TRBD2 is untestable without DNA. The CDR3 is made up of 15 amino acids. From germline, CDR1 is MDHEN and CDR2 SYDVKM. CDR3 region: CASSSWTSALREQYF.

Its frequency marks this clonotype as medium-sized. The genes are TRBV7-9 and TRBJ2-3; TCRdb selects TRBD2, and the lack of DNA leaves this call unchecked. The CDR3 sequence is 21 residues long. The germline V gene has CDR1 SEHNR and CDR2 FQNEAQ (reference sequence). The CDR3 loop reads CASSSNGRVAGGKLSTDTQYF.

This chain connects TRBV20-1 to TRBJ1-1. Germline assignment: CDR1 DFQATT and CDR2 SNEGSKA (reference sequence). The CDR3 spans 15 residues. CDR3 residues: CSARDLGKLNTEAFF.

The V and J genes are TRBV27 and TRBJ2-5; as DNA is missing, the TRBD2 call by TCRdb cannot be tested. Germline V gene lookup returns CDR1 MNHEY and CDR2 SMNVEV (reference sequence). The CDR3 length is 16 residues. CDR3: CASSTVPLAAQETQYF.

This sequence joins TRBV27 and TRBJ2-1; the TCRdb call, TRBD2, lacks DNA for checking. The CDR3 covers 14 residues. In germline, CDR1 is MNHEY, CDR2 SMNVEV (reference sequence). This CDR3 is CASSLIGGRGEQFF.

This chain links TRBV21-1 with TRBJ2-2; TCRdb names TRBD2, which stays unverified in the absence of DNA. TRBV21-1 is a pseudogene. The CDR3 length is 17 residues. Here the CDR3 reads CASSKRRDYSAGGELFF.

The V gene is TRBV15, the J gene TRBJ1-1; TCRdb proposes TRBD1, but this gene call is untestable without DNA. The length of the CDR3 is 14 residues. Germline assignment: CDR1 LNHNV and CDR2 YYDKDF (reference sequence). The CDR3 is CATSRGTGFLEAFF.

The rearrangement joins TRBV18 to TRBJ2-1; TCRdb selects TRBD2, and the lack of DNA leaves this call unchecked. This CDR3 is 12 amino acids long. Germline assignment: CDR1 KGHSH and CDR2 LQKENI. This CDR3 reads CASSPASDEQFF.

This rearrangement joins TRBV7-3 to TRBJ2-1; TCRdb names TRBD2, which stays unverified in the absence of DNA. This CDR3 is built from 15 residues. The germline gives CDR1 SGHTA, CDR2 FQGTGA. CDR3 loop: CASNTRTSGNNEQFF.

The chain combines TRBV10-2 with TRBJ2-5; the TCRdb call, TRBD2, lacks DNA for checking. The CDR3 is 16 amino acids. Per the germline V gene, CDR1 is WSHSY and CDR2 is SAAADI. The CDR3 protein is CASSDQVARYQETQYF.